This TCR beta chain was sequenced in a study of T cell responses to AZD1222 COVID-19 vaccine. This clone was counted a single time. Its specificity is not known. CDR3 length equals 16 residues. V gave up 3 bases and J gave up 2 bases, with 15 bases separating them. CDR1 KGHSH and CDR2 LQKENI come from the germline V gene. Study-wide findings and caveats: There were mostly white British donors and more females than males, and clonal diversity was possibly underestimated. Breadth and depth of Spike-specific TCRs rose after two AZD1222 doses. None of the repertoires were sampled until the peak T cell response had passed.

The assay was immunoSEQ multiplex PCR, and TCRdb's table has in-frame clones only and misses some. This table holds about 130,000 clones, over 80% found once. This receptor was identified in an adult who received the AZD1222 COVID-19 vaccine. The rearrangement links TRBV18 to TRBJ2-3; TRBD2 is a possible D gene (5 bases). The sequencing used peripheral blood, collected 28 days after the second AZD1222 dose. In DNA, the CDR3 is TGTGCCAGCTCACCCATCCTACAGCGGCTCACAGATACGCAGTATTTT. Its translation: CASSPILQRLTDTQYF.